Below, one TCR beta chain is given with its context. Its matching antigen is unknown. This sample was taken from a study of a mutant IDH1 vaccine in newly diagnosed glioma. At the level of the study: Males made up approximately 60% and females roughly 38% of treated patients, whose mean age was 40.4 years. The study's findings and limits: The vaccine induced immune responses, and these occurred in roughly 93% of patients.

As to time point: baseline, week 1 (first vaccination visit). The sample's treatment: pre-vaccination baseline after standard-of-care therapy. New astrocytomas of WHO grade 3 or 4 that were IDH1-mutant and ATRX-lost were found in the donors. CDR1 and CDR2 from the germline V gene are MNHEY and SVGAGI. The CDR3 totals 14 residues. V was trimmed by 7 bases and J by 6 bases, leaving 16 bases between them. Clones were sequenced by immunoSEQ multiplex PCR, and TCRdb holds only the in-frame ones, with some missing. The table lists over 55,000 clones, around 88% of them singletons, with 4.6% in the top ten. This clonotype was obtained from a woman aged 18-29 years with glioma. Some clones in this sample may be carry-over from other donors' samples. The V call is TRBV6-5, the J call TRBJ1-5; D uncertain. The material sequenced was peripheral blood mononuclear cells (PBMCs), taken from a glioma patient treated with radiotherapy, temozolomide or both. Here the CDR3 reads CASTPVAAGQPQHF. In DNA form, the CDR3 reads TGTGCCAGCACCCCCGTAGCGGCGGGTCAGCCCCAGCATTTT.